This T cell receptor (beta chain) was identified in a study of OX40 agonist ivuxolimab in advanced cancers. Notes on the research overall: The costimulatory receptor OX40 (CD134) was targeted by ivuxolimab, a fully human IgG2 agonistic monoclonal antibody. Peripheral TCRbeta sequencing was intended to test whether TCR sequence diversity was altered and clonal T-cell expansion was caused by ivuxolimab. Intravenous ivuxolimab was administered to patients every 2 weeks at six dose levels: 0.01, 0.1, 0.3, 1.5, 3 and 10 mg/kg. Of the 50 to 55 dose-escalation patients, hepatocellular carcinoma was present in some 19, melanoma in approximately 15, renal cell carcinoma in 9 and head and neck cancer in 9. The monotherapy dose-escalation portion (N ≈ 50 patients) of the phase I ivuxolimab trial is reported in the paper. Patients were allowed to have had prior anti-PD-1, anti-PD-L1 or anti-CTLA-4 therapy, and 30% to 40% of the dose-escalation patients had previously received checkpoint inhibitors. Partial responses were achieved by three dose-escalation patients, of whom one had hepatocellular carcinoma and two had cutaneous melanoma. In the dose-escalation cohort, roughly 82% of patients were male, and the mean age was 60 years with a range of about 20 to 80. Points the paper makes about the study in general: At doses of 0.1 to 3.0 mg/kg, clonal expansion of both CD4+ and CD8+ T cells in blood was seen between baseline and week 6. The antigen specificity of the clonally expanded peripheral T cells was not determined. Low levels of normalized T-cell clonal expansion were also seen in some patients who did not respond. In the 0.1-3.0 mg/kg groups, partial responders were among the patients with the lowest normalized peripheral clonal expansion, particularly in CD8+ T cells. After ivuxolimab, CD8+ T cells had more expanded clones than CD4+ T cells on average.

To sequence the TCRbeta CDR3 region, genomic DNA was isolated from the sorted cells. TCRbeta CDR3 regions were sequenced using the immunoSEQ Assay. TCRdb's version of the immuneACCESS table is confined to in-frame rearrangements and falls short of the full clone set. An unresolved V gene accounts for under half of the shortfall where checked; the remainder is of unknown origin. The sample table shows about 62,000 clones, and 81% are seen once. The ten top clones hold roughly 1% of the sample. The trial excluded patients who had a history of autoimmune disease or who were on systemic immunosuppression. Peripheral blood for TCR sequencing was drawn from every dose cohort at baseline, at cycle 4 day 1 and at cycle 7 day 1. The samples were drawn from a first-in-human, open-label, multicenter phase I dose-escalation trial of ivuxolimab. Adults with locally advanced or metastatic head and neck squamous cell, hepatocellular, melanoma or renal cell carcinoma were enrolled in the trial. Before TCR sequencing, CD4+ and CD8+ T cells were separately sorted from peripheral blood.

Compared with germline, V lacks 3 bases and J lacks 5 bases; bases without a gene match: 8. Including cysteine and phenylalanine, the CDR3 has 15 amino acids. The entry retains the CDR3 DNA only, 45 bases that are in frame from base 1. Based on the germline V gene, the CDR1 and CDR2 sequences are MGHRA and YSYEKL. Worth noting for this clone: Its antigen is currently not known. The input lacks base qualities; no much larger clone sits a single base away.

The TCR was taken from an adult with an advanced solid tumor such as melanoma, head and neck, liver or kidney cancer. The sample here was CD4+ or CD8+ T cells sorted from blood, taken in a trial of the OX40 agonist ivuxolimab. The chain is made from TRBV4-1 and TRBJ1-1; the central 8 bases match TRBD1. The CDR3 region reads CASSQDTGGWTEAFF. The DNA sequence is TGCGCCAGCAGCCAGGACACAGGGGGTTGGACTGAAGCTTTCTTT.